The sequence of this T cell receptor (beta chain) was determined in a study of T cell responses to AZD1222 COVID-19 vaccine. Study-level results: Nearly half of spike-specific TCRs reportedly target unmutated variant regions. Most donors were white British, females outnumbered males, and clonal diversity was possibly underestimated. At 160-218 and 743-854, vaccine-associated CD4 TCRs were dominant, and they spanned spike. It was only after the peak T cell response that any repertoires were sampled.

V was cut by 5 bases and J by 5 bases, with 19 bases left in between. The CDR3 is 15 amino acids. From germline, CDR1 is SGHTA and CDR2 FQGNSA. As concerns this clone: No antigen is known for it.

Using immunoSEQ multiplex PCR, the repertoire was profiled, and TCRdb retains in-frame clones only, with some absent. The repertoire holds about 130,000 clones, 88% seen once, with approximately 18% in the top ten. The gene calls are TRBV7-2 and TRBJ2-7; D ambiguous. The sequences come from peripheral blood, collected on day 0 of MenACWY control vaccination. The receptor was isolated from an adult in good health. CDR3 sequence (DNA): TGTGCCAGCAGCCTGGGGTTGATGGGTGGCGACGAGCAGTACTTC. Protein product: CASSLGLMGGDEQYF.